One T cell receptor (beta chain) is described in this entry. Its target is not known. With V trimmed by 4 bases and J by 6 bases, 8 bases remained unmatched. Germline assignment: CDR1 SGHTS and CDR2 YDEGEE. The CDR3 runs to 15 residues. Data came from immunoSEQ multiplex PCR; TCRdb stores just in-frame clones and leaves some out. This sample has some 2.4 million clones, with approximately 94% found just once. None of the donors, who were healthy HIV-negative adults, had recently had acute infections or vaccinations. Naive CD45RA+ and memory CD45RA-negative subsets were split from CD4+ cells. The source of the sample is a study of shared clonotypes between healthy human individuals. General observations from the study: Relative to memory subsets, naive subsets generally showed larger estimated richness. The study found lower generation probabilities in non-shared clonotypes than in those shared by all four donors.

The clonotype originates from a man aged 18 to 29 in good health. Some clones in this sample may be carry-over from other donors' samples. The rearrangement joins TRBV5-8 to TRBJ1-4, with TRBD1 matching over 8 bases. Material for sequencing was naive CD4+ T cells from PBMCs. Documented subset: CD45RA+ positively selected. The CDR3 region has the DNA TGTGCCAGCAGCCCTCAGGGGGCTTGGGATGAAAAACTGTTTTTT. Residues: CASSPQGAWDEKLFF.